The 30 T cell receptor beta chains below were found in one sample sequenced in a study of cytotoxic CD8 clonotypes in ibrutinib-treated CLL. Assay used: immunoSEQ multiplex PCR; TCRdb lists only in-frame clones, some missing. The sample contains fewer than 400,000 clones, 67% of which appear only once. The sequencing used PBMCs, collected after 36 months of ibrutinib treatment. Receptors originate from a human donor with chronic lymphocytic leukemia.

Only a few counts were recorded for this clone. The J gene is TRBJ1-2, the V gene TRBV11-2; 9 bases are a match to TRBD1. The length of the CDR3 is 15 residues. V was clipped by 3 bases and J by 8 bases; unmatched bases: 10. Per germline, CDR1 SGHAT and CDR2 FQNNGV. The CDR3 nucleotides are TGTGCCAGCAGCTTTCGGGGACAGGGAGTTAGGGGCTACACCTTC. This sequence encodes CASSFRGQGVRGYTF.

This clone has only a few counts. The CDR3 reads CASSSVGGSPLHF. DNA of the CDR3: TGTGCCAGCAGCTCGGTGGGGGGCTCACCCCTCCACTTT. The rearrangement links TRBV7-9 to TRBJ1-6; D perhaps matches TRBD1 (6 bases). The CDR3 sequence is 13 residues long. From germline, CDR1 is SEHNR and CDR2 FQNEAQ (reference sequence). The V end lost 4 bases, the J end lost 10 bases, and 11 bases lay between the germline ends.

The V and J genes are TRBV2 and TRBJ1-1; the D gene is possibly TRBD1 (5 bases). Germline V gene data show CDR1 as SNHLY and CDR2 as FYNNEI. CDR3 size: 11 residues. V was shortened by 6 bases and J by 5 bases, with 7 bases between the two germline ends. DNA of the CDR3: TGTGCCAGCAGGGCAGGGACTGAAGCTTTCTTT. This codes for CASRAGTEAFF.

The V gene is TRBV25-1, the J gene TRBJ1-6; D not certain. CDR3 length equals 14 residues. Germline CDR1 reads MGHDK; CDR2 reads SYGVNS. Trimming took off 6 bases at V and 7 bases at J, with 13 bases between the two ends. The CDR3 DNA is TGTGCCAGCAGAAGACAAGGAAAGAATTCACCCCTCCACTTT. Translating gives CASRRQGKNSPLHF.

The chain combines TRBV7-6 with TRBJ2-7; possible D gene TRBD2, 7 bases. Germline CDR1 reads SGHVS; CDR2 reads FNYEAQ. The CDR3 runs to 15 residues. V was pared by 2 bases and J by 3 bases, with 14 bases between. The CDR3 sequence: CASSLRAGEGYEQYF. CDR3 bases: TGTGCCAGCAGCTTACGGGCAGGGGAGGGCTACGAGCAGTACTTC. The full variable domain, its missing parts supplied by reference TRBV7-6 and TRBJ2-7, is GAGVSQSPRYKVTKRGQDVALRCDPISGHVSLYWYRQALGQGPEFLTYFNYEAQQDKSGLPNDRFSAERPEGSISTLTIQRTEQRDSAMYRCASSLRAGEGYEQYFGPGTRLTVT.

This rearrangement joins TRBV15 to TRBJ1-3; D might be TRBD1 (5 bases). Trimming removed 6 bases at V and 2 bases at J, with 17 bases between. The CDR3 sequence is 16 residues long. CDR1 is LNHNV and CDR2 is YYDKDF in the germline V gene (reference sequence). This CDR3 reads CATRGSQGGPGNTIYF. The CDR3 DNA reads as TGTGCCACCAGAGGCTCGCAGGGTGGACCTGGAAACACCATATATTTT.

This clone turned up a few times. The chain employs TRBV5-1 and TRBJ1-2, with TRBD1 identical over 7 bases. Trimming cost V 0 bases and J 6 bases; bases outside gene matches: 5. Germline V lookup: CDR1 SGHRS, CDR2 YFSETQ. The CDR3 totals 14 residues. Here the CDR3 reads CASSLATGVDGYTF. The CDR3 nucleotides read TGCGCCAGCAGCTTGGCCACAGGGGTGGATGGCTACACCTTC.

This clone showed up just a few times. The rearrangement links TRBV18 to TRBJ2-2, with TRBD2 matching 7 bases. CDR3 length equals 16 residues. Germline values: CDR1 KGHSH, CDR2 LQKENI. V was pared by 2 bases and J by 5 bases, with 8 bases of the junction left unmatched. Written as DNA, the CDR3 is TGTGCCAGCTCACCAGCTAGCGGAACTTCGACCGGGGAGCTGTTTTTT. This codes for CASSPASGTSTGELFF. Supplemented by reference TRBV18 and TRBJ2-2, the full variable domain reads NAGVMQNPRHLVRRRGQEARLRCSPMKGHSHVYWYRQLPEEGLKFMVYLQKENIIDESGMPKERFSAEFPKEGPSILRIQQVVRGDSAAYFCASSPASGTSTGELFFGEGSRLTVL.

The V call is TRBV5-1, the J call TRBJ2-6, with a tentative D call TRBD1 (6 bases). V was pared by 2 bases and J by 4 bases, with 10 bases between. This CDR3 region has 15 residues. The germline gives CDR1 SGHRS, CDR2 YFSETQ. CDR3 sequence reads: CASSFWGTGANVLTF. For the CDR3, the DNA is TGCGCCAGCAGCTTCTGGGGGACAGGGGCCAACGTCCTGACTTTC. Variable domain in full (rest from reference TRBV5-1 and TRBJ2-6): KAGVTQTPRYLIKTRGQQVTLSCSPISGHRSVSWYQQTPGQGLQFLFEYFSETQRNKGNFPGRFSGRQFSNSRSEMNVSTLELGDSALYLCASSFWGTGANVLTFGAGSRLTVL.

J is TRBJ2-7 and V is TRBV6-6; D call uncertain. The V gene's germline CDR1 is MNHNY and CDR2 SVGAGI (reference sequence). V dropped 5 bases and J dropped 5 bases, with 16 bases sitting between them. This CDR3 contains 14 residues. CDR3 loop: CASSTPDNPHEQYF. The CDR3 nucleotides read TGTGCCAGCAGTACGCCAGACAATCCCCACGAGCAGTACTTC.

The chain employs TRBV2 and TRBJ2-7; weak D call: TRBD2 (6 bases). Trimming took 8 bases from V and 4 from J, leaving 27 bases between them. The CDR3 runs to 17 residues. Per germline, CDR1 SNHLY and CDR2 FYNNEI. The CDR3 spells CASGGSPGPKLSYEQYF. The CDR3 nucleotides are TGTGCCAGCGGGGGGTCGCCAGGGCCTAAATTATCTTACGAGCAGTACTTC. The entire variable domain, with the rest obtained from reference TRBV2 and TRBJ2-7, is as follows: EPEVTQTPSHQVTQMGQEVILRCVPISNHLYFYWYRQILGQKVEFLVSFYNNEISEKSEIFDDQFSVERPDGSNFTLKIRSTKLEDSAMYFCASGGSPGPKLSYEQYFGPGTRLTVT.

This clone was detected a few times. V gene TRBV6-1 combines with J gene TRBJ2-7; D might be TRBD1 (7 bases). This CDR3 is built from 13 residues. Germline CDR1 and CDR2: MNHNS and SASEGT. With 4 bases removed from V and 3 bases from J, the gap between germline ends came to 10 bases. CDR3 coding DNA: TGTGCCAGCAGTGCCCAGGGGGGCTACGAGCAGTACTTC. Protein sequence: CASSAQGGYEQYF.

V gene TRBV9 combines with J gene TRBJ2-7, with 14 bases that match TRBD2. Germline trimming cut 4 bases from V and 7 bases from J; bases unmatched to any gene: 4. CDR1 is SGDLS, CDR2 YYNGEE, per germline. The length of the CDR3 is 14 residues. CDR3 in amino acids: CASSLGTSGSEQYF. For the CDR3, the DNA is TGTGCCAGCAGCCTCGGGACTAGCGGGAGTGAGCAGTACTTC.

This clone was found a few times. The V gene is TRBV10-2, the J gene TRBJ1-2, with D unclear. The V and J ends lost 2 bases and 5 bases respectively, with 9 bases between them. The length of the CDR3 is 13 residues. Germline V gives CDR1 WSHSY, CDR2 SAAADI. The CDR3: CASSEAGVYGYTF. The DNA for the CDR3 is TGCGCCAGCAGTGAGGCTGGGGTTTATGGCTACACCTTC.

The chain is built from TRBV7-8 and TRBJ1-5; D unclear. CDR3 length: 13 amino acids. CDR1 and CDR2 (germline): SGHVS, FQNEAQ. V was trimmed by 4 bases and J by 7 bases, leaving 11 bases between them. The chain's CDR3 is CASSSHYLQPQHF. The CDR3 DNA reads TGTGCCAGCAGCTCCCATTATTTACAGCCCCAGCATTTT.

V and J are TRBV6-1 and TRBJ1-2; tentatively, D is TRBD1 (5 bases). The germline gives CDR1 MNHNS, CDR2 SASEGT. The length of the CDR3 is 15 residues. Trimming pared 6 bases from V and 4 bases from J, leaving 18 bases between. The CDR3: CASRGLRDGLYGYTF. CDR3 sequence (DNA): TGTGCCAGCAGGGGGCTACGGGACGGACTCTATGGCTACACCTTC.

The chain is built from TRBV29-1 and TRBJ2-7; no clear D gene. There are 11 residues in the CDR3. V was clipped by 4 bases and J by 3 bases, with 7 bases between them. Germline CDR1 and CDR2: SQVTM and ANQGSEA. CDR3 amino acids: CSVGFGYEQYF. The CDR3 DNA follows: TGCAGCGTTGGTTTCGGCTACGAGCAGTACTTC.

The J gene is TRBJ1-5, the V gene TRBV30; 9 bases fit TRBD1. Losses at the gene ends were 0 bases for V and 0 bases for J; bases not matched to a gene: 21. Germline V lookup: CDR1 GTSNPN, CDR2 SVGIG (reference sequence). CDR3 length equals 22 residues. The CDR3 DNA reads as TGTGCCTGGAGTGTACTCCCCGGGACAGGGTTCCACCGTAACTATAGCAATCAGCCCCAGCATTTT. This sequence encodes CAWSVLPGTGFHRNYSNQPQHF.

The chain is built from TRBV4-1 and TRBJ2-7, with 9 nucleotides matching TRBD2. Trimming at V came to 4 bases and at J to 4 bases, leaving 8 bases not matched to a gene. The V gene's germline CDR1 is MGHRA and CDR2 YSYEKL. The CDR3 totals 15 residues. CDR3 sequence: CASSPRREGPYEQYF. The CDR3 DNA sequence: TGCGCCAGCAGCCCCAGGCGGGAGGGCCCATACGAGCAGTACTTC.

As for this clone: This specimen includes other DNA sequences encoding the same CDR3. The V call is TRBV9, the J call TRBJ2-7, with D perhaps TRBD1 or TRBD2 (5 bases each). Germline CDR1 is SGDLS and CDR2 is YYNGEE. The CDR3 contains 14 residues. V lost 0 bases to trimming and J lost 2 bases, with 9 bases between them. This CDR3 reads CASSVGGSTYEQYF. CDR3 in DNA: TGTGCCAGCAGCGTAGGGGGGTCTACCTACGAGCAGTACTTC. Using reference TRBV9 and TRBJ2-7 for the parts outside the CDR3, the full variable domain is DSGVTQTPKHLITATGQRVTLRCSPRSGDLSVYWYQQSLDQGLQFLIQYYNGEERAKGNILERFSAQQFPDLHSELNLSSLELGDSALYFCASSVGGSTYEQYFGPGTRLTVT.

Here the CDR3 DNA reads TGTGCCAGCAGCGGGGGACTAGCGGGGTTTGCAGATACGCAGTATTTT. Amino acid sequence: CASSGGLAGFADTQYF. The chain employs TRBV9 and TRBJ2-3, with 13 bases aligning to TRBD2. Germline CDR1 reads SGDLS; CDR2 reads YYNGEE. The CDR3 has 16 amino acids. Trimming at V came to 3 bases and at J to 4 bases, leaving 5 bases not matched to a gene.

The chain is built from TRBV5-4 and TRBJ2-1; D is unclear. The CDR3 runs 10 residues. Germline V gene lookup returns CDR1 SGHNT and CDR2 YYREEE (reference sequence). V dropped 1 base and J dropped 8 bases, with 1 base sitting between them. Here the CDR3 DNA reads TGTGCCAGCAGCTTGCATGAGCAGTTCTTC. This sequence encodes CASSLHEQFF.

The V and J genes are TRBV27 and TRBJ2-1, with 7 bases identical to TRBD2. This CDR3 spans 15 amino acids. V was clipped by 6 bases and J by 9 bases; unmatched bases: 14. From germline, CDR1 is MNHEY and CDR2 SMNVEV (reference sequence). The CDR3 protein is CASSSWATSSGEQFF. For the CDR3, the DNA is TGTGCCAGCAGCTCCTGGGCGACTAGCTCGGGTGAGCAGTTCTTC.

The chain couples TRBV19 to TRBJ2-1; D perhaps matches TRBD1 (5 bases). The CDR3 covers 16 residues. The germline V and J ends were trimmed by 1 base and 0 bases, with 10 bases remaining between them. Germline values: CDR1 LNHDA, CDR2 SQIVND (reference sequence). The CDR3 loop is CASSIATVSSYNEQFF. CDR3 coding DNA: TGTGCCAGTAGTATAGCGACAGTCAGCTCCTACAATGAGCAGTTCTTC.

This chain links TRBV25-1 with TRBJ2-7; TRBD2 matches at 10 bases. The CDR3 is made up of 13 amino acids. CDR1 is MGHDK and CDR2 is SYGVNS in the germline V gene. The junction had 1 base not matched to a gene; V was cut back by 6 bases and J by 2 bases. CDR3: CASRSGRAYEQYF. The CDR3 DNA sequence: TGTGCCAGCAGGAGCGGGAGGGCCTACGAGCAGTACTTC.

This clone was detected only once. The rearrangement joins TRBV2 to TRBJ1-2; 8 nucleotides match TRBD1. This CDR3 is built from 15 residues. Per germline, CDR1 SNHLY and CDR2 FYNNEI. J was trimmed by 3 bases and V by 5 bases; bases with no gene match: 8. The CDR3: CASSPGQALDYGYTF. For the CDR3, the DNA is TGTGCCAGCAGTCCGGGACAGGCGTTAGACTATGGCTACACCTTC.

Worth noting for this clone: The same CDR3 is also encoded by other DNA sequences in this sample. This sequence joins TRBV29-1 and TRBJ1-4, with a weak D call TRBD1 (5 bases). V was pared by 3 bases and J by 11 bases, with 13 bases between. Germline V CDR1 and CDR2: SQVTM, ANQGSEA. There are 12 residues in the CDR3. This CDR3 reads CSVEAFGGKLFF. As DNA, the CDR3 is TGCAGCGTTGAGGCGTTTGGGGGGAAACTGTTTTTT.

The chain is built from TRBV5-1 and TRBJ2-7; either TRBD1 or TRBD2 may supply D (5 bases each). CDR3 size: 14 residues. The V and J ends lost 3 bases and 6 bases respectively, with 16 bases between them. The germline V gene encodes CDR1 SGHRS and CDR2 YFSETQ. CDR3 in amino acids: CASSSSGTVPEQYF. The CDR3 DNA is TGCGCCAGCAGCTCCTCCGGGACGGTCCCCGAGCAGTACTTC.

This clone was counted only a few times. This chain links TRBV6-6 with TRBJ2-7, with 8 bases matching TRBD1. CDR1 is MNHNY and CDR2 is SVGAGI in the germline V gene (reference sequence). After removal of 4 bases from V and 5 bases from J, the junction contained 4 bases not matched to a gene. There are 13 residues in the CDR3. CDR3 amino acids: CASSSRQGNEQYF. CDR3 nucleotide sequence: TGTGCCAGCAGTTCGCGACAGGGGAACGAGCAGTACTTC.

The genes are TRBV7-6 and TRBJ2-1; 7 bases agree with TRBD2. This CDR3 spans 16 amino acids. The ends lost 4 bases at V and 8 bases at J; junction bases unmatched: 14. Germline V gives CDR1 SGHVS, CDR2 FNYEAQ. The CDR3 sequence is CASSSEAGGDSDEQFF. The CDR3 DNA follows: TGTGCCAGCAGCTCGGAGGCTGGGGGGGATAGCGATGAGCAGTTCTTC.